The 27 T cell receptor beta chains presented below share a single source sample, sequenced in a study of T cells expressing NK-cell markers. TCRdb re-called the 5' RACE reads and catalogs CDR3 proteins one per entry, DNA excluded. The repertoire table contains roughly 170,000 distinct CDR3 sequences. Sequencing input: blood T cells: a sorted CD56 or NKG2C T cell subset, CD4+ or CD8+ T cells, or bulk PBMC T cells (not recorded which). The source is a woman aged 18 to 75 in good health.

Here the CDR3 reads CASSEGLAGYEQYF. The rearrangement joins TRBV6-1 to TRBJ2-7; the D call from TCRdb, TRBD2, cannot be confirmed without DNA. The CDR3 is made up of 14 amino acids. Germline V gene lookup returns CDR1 MNHNS and CDR2 SASEGT.

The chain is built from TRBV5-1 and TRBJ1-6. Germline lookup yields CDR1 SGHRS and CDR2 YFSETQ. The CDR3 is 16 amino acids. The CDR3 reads CASSLGQPAGSSPLHF.

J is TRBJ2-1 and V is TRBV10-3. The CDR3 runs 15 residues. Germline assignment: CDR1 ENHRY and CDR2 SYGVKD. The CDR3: CAISGNGGSYNEQFF.

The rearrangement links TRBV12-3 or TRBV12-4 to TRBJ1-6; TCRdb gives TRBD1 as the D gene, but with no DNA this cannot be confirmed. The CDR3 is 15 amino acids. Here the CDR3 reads CASSSRDRGYSPLHF.

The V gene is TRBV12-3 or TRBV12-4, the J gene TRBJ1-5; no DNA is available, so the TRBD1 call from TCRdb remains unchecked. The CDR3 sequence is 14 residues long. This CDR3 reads CASSPGQGNQPQHF.

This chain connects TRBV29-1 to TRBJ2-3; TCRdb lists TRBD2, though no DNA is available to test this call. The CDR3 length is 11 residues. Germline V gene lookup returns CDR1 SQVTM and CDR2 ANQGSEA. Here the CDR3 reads CSVRKADTQYF.

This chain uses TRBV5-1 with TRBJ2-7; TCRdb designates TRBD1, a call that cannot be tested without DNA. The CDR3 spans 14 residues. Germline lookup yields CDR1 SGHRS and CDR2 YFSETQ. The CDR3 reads CASSRTGIGHEQYF.

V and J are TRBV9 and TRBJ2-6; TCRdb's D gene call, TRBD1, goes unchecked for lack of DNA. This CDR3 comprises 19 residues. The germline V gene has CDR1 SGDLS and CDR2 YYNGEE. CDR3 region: CASSAQRDRGYSGANVLTF.

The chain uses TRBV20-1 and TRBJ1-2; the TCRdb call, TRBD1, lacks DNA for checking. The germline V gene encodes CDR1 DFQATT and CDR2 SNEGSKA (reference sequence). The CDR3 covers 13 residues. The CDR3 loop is CSASGQGAVGYTF.

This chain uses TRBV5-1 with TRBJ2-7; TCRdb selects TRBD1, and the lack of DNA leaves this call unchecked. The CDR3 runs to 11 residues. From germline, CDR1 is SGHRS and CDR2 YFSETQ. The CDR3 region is CASRQGNEQYF.

The CDR3 here is CASSLGLAGDGGELFF. V is TRBV11-1 and J is TRBJ2-2; TCRdb names TRBD2, which stays unverified in the absence of DNA. CDR1 is SGHAT and CDR2 is FQDESV in the germline V gene (reference sequence). This CDR3 region has 16 residues.

CDR3 residues: CASSNWDRGREQYF. The chain has TRBV3-1 and TRBJ2-7; TCRdb indicates TRBD1, and absent DNA this call remains unverified. The CDR3 extends over 14 amino acids. From germline, CDR1 is LGHDT and CDR2 YNNKEL (reference sequence).

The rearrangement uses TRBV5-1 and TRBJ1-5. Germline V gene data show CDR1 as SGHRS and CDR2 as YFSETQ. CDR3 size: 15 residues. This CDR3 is CASSRIPGPRQPQHF. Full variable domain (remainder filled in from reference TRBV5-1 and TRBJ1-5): KAGVTQTPRYLIKTRGQQVTLSCSPISGHRSVSWYQQTPGQGLQFLFEYFSETQRNKGNFPGRFSGRQFSNSRSEMNVSTLELGDSALYLCASSRIPGPRQPQHFGDGTRLSIL.

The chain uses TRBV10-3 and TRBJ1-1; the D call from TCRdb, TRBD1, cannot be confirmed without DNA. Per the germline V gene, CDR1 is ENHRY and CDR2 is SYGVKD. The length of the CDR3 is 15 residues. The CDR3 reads CAISLGTGSGTEAFF.

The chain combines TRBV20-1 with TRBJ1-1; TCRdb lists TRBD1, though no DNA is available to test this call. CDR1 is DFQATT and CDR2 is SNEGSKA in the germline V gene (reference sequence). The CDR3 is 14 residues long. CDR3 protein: CSARDAQGNTEAFF.

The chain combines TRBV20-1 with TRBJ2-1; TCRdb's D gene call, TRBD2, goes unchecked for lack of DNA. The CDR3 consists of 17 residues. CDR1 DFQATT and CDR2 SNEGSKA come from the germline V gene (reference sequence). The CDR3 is CSASVGTRGGRDNEQFF.

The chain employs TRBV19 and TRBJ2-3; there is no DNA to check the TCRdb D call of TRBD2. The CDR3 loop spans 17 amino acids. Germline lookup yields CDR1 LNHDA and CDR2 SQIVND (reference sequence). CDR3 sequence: CASSTRRAGDLTDTQYF.

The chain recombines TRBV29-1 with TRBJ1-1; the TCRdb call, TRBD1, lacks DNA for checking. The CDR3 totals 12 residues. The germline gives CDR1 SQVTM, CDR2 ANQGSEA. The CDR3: CSVRTENTEAFF.

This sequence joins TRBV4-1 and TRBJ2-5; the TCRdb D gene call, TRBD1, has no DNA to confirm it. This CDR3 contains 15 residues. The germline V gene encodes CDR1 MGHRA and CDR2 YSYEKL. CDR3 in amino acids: CASSHPGQGRETQYF.

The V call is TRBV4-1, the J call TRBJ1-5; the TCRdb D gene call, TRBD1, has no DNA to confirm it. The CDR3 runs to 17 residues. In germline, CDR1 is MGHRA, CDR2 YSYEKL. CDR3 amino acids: CASSQDRDRGLNQPQHF.

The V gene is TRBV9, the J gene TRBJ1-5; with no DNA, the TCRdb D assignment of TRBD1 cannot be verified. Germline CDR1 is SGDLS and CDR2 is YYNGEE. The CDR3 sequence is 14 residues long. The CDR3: CASSKQGANQPQHF.

Here the CDR3 reads CASSVEGTRGTQYF. This chain connects TRBV9 to TRBJ2-5; the D call of TRBD2 rests on TCRdb alone, since no DNA is present to check it. CDR3 length: 14 residues. CDR1 is SGDLS and CDR2 is YYNGEE in the germline V gene.

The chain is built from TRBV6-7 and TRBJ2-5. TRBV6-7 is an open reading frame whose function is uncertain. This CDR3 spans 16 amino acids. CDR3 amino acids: CASSLRGLGHQETQYF.

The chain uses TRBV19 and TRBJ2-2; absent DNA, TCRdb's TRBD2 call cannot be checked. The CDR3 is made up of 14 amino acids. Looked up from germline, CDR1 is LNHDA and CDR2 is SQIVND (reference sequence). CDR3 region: CASSMWEGTGELFF.

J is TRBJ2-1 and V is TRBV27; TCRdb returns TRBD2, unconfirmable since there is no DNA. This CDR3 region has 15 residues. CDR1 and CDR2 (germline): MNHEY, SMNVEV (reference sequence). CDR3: CASHRAGGVGTEQFF.

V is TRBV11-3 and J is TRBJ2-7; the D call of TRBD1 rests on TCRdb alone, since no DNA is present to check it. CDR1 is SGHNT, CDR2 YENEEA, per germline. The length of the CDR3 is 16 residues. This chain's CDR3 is CASSLGGSNRPYEQYF.

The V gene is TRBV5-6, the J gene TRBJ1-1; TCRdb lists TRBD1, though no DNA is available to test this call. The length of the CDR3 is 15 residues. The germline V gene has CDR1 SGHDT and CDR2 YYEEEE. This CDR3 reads CASSLAPGSVTEAFF.